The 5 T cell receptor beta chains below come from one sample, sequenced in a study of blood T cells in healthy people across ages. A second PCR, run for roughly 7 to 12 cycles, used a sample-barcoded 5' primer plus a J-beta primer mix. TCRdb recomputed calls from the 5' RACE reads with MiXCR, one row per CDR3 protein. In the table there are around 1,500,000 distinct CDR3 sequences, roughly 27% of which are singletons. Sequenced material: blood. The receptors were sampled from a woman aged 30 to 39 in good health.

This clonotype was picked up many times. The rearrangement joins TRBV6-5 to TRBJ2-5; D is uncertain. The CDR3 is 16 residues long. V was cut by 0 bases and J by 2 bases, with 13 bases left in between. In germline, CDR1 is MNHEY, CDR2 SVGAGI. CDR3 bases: TGTGCCAGCAGTTACTCCCGTACAGCCGGACAAGAGACCCAGTACTTC. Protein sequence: CASSYSRTAGQETQYF.

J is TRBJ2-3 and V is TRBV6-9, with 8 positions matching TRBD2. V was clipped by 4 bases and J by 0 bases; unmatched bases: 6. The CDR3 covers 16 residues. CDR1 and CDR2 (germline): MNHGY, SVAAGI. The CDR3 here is CASSSVASGSTDTQYF. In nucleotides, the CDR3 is TGTGCCAGCAGTTCAGTAGCTAGCGGGAGCACAGATACGCAGTATTTT.

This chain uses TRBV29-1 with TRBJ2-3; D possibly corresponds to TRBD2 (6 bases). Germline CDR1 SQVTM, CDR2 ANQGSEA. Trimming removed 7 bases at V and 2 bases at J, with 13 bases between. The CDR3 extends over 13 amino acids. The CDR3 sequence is CSGKGLYTDTQYF. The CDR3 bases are TGCAGCGGCAAGGGACTTTACACAGATACGCAGTATTTT.

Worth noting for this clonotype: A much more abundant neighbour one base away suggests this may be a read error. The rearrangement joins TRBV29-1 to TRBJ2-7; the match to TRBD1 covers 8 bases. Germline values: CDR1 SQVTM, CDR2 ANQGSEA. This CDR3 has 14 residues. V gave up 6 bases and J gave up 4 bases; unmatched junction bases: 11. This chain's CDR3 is CSVMTGDARYEQYF. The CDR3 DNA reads TGCAGCGTGATGACAGGGGATGCCAGGTACGAGCAGTACTTC.

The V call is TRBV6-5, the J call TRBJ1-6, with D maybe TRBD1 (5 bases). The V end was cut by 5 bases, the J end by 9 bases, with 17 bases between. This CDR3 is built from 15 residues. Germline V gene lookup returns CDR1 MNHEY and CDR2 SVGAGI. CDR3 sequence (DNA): TGTGCCAGCAGTCCCGGTAGATCAGGGAGTTCACCCCTCCACTTT. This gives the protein CASSPGRSGSSPLHF.